This T cell receptor beta chain was obtained from a study of T cells in Graves' hyperthyroidism and ophthalmopathy. Aged 18 to 65, the patients had hyperthyroidism that was newly diagnosed and had lasted under 2 months. Diagnostic assessment was based on clinical symptoms, serum thyroxine and TRAb, thyroid ultrasound and orbital computed tomography. The PBMCs studied were ones that came from 10 ml fresh peripheral blood. This CDR3 region has 14 residues. Losses at the gene ends were 2 bases for V and 9 bases for J; bases not matched to a gene: 5. CDR1 and CDR2 (germline): MNHEY, SMNVEV (reference sequence). In this sample, this clonotype turned up many times. What was amplified from RNA transcripts were TCR beta CDR3 regions. Initially, a first-round RT-PCR of the TCR CDR3 employed the HTBI primer set. TCRdb re-derived calls from the multiplex PCR reads in MiXCR, one entry per CDR3 protein. The profile shows 600,000 or so distinct CDR3 sequences, around 16% of them singletons.

The TCR originated in a woman in her 30s with Graves' hyperthyroidism. The sample comprised blood. The chain carries TRBV27 and TRBJ2-3; 10 bases fit TRBD2. CDR3 nucleotide sequence: TGTGCCAGCAGTTTACGGCTAGCGGGAGACACGCAGTATTTT. This codes for CASSLRLAGDTQYF.